Presented here are 29 T cell receptor beta chains from one specimen sequenced in a study of T cell responses to AZD1222 COVID-19 vaccine. Profiled with immunoSEQ multiplex PCR; TCRdb holds only in-frame clones, not every one. The repertoire holds 100,000 to 120,000 clones, less than 90% seen once, with more than 1.5% in the top ten. The sample was peripheral blood, taken on day 0 of AZD1222 vaccination. These receptors all stem from an adult in good health.

This chain connects TRBV10-1 to TRBJ1-1; 9 bases line up with TRBD1. The ends lost 0 bases at V and 5 bases at J; junction bases unmatched: 1. The CDR3 is 14 residues long. Germline values: CDR1 WNHNN, CDR2 SYGVQD (reference sequence). The DNA of the CDR3 is TGCGCCAGCAGTGAGTCCGGGACAGGGACTGAAGCTTTCTTT. Amino acid sequence: CASSESGTGTEAFF.

This chain connects TRBV6-5 to TRBJ2-7; 7 bases align to TRBD1. Trimming removed 2 bases from V and 3 bases from J; junction bases left unmatched: 4. CDR1 is MNHEY and CDR2 is SVGAGI in the germline V gene. CDR3 length: 14 residues. The CDR3 loop reads CASSYRTGYYEQYF. The CDR3 DNA sequence: TGTGCCAGCAGTTACCGGACAGGATACTACGAGCAGTACTTC.

V usage is TRBV6-5 and J usage is TRBJ2-7; the D gene is possibly TRBD2 (7 bases). V lost 0 bases and J 5 bases, leaving 14 bases between the germline ends. CDR3 size: 15 residues. The V gene's germline CDR1 is MNHEY and CDR2 SVGAGI. The DNA of the CDR3 is TGTGCCAGCAGTTACTCGTCGGCGGGGGCAGACGAGCAGTACTTC. This translates into CASSYSSAGADEQYF.

The chain links TRBV30 to TRBJ1-5, with 7 positions matching TRBD1. Germline V gene sequence: CDR1 GTSNPN, CDR2 SVGIG (reference sequence). This CDR3 spans 13 amino acids. Trimming removed 3 bases from V and 1 base from J; junction bases left unmatched: 0. The CDR3 is CAWRGQSNQPQHF. The CDR3 nucleotides are TGTGCCTGGAGGGGACAGAGCAATCAGCCCCAGCATTTT.

The chain links TRBV30 to TRBJ2-2; D is undetermined. The CDR3 runs to 14 residues. The V end lost 2 bases, the J end lost 1 base, and 8 bases lay between the germline ends. The germline gives CDR1 GTSNPN, CDR2 SVGIG (reference sequence). The CDR3 sequence is CAWSRAGNTGELFF. In DNA form, the CDR3 reads TGTGCCTGGAGTAGGGCAGGGAACACCGGGGAGCTGTTTTTT.

The rearrangement links TRBV5-1 to TRBJ1-2; TRBD1 matches 9 bases. This CDR3 spans 14 amino acids. Germline V gene data show CDR1 as SGHRS and CDR2 as YFSETQ. Trimming at V came to 0 bases and at J to 6 bases, leaving 3 bases not matched to a gene. The CDR3 DNA reads as TGCGCCAGCAGCTTGGTACAGGGGGCGGATGGCTACACCTTC. Its protein is CASSLVQGADGYTF.

This rearrangement joins TRBV4-1 to TRBJ1-2; 7 nucleotides agree with TRBD1. Per germline, CDR1 MGHRA and CDR2 YSYEKL. CDR3 length: 16 residues. V lost 2 bases to trimming and J lost 4 bases; unmatched junction nucleotides: 10. CDR3 protein: CASSQSFGQAFYGYTF. The CDR3 region has the DNA TGCGCCAGCAGCCAATCCTTCGGACAGGCGTTCTATGGCTACACCTTC.

The V gene is TRBV7-2, the J gene TRBJ1-2; D not resolved. The CDR3 is 15 residues long. Germline V lookup: CDR1 SGHTA, CDR2 FQGNSA. The V end was cut by 5 bases, the J end by 0 bases, with 13 bases between. Here the CDR3 DNA reads TGTGCCAGCAGCGAACAAAGAGGCCCTAACTATGGCTACACCTTC. The encoded protein is CASSEQRGPNYGYTF.

The chain uses TRBV5-5 and TRBJ2-3; 8 bases line up with TRBD1. The CDR3 sequence is 15 residues long. With V trimmed by 1 base and J by 6 bases, 7 bases remained unmatched. Germline V gene sequence: CDR1 SGHKS, CDR2 YYEKEE (reference sequence). CDR3 amino acids: CASSLNQGAGDTQYF. In DNA form, the CDR3 reads TGTGCCAGCAGCTTGAACCAGGGGGCAGGCGATACGCAGTATTTT.

This clone was detected only once. CDR3 in DNA: TGTGCCAGCTCACCCCAACGGGAAAGCTCTGGAAACACCATATATTTT. Protein: CASSPQRESSGNTIYF. The rearrangement links TRBV18 to TRBJ1-3; D is uncertain. With 3 bases removed from V and 0 bases from J, the gap between germline ends came to 12 bases. Germline V gives CDR1 KGHSH, CDR2 LQKENI. The CDR3 contains 16 residues.

The table lists this clone with a few counts. The chain is built from TRBV2 and TRBJ1-3; the match to TRBD1 covers 9 bases. After removal of 5 bases from V and 0 bases from J, the junction contained 8 bases not matched to a gene. This CDR3 comprises 17 residues. Germline V gene sequence: CDR1 SNHLY, CDR2 FYNNEI. The CDR3, as DNA: TGTGCCAGCAGTCGACAGGGGGTGGCCCACTCTGGAAACACCATATATTTT. This encodes CASSRQGVAHSGNTIYF.

The chain recombines TRBV5-4 with TRBJ1-1, with unresolved D. CDR3 size: 16 residues. Trimming took off 0 bases at V and 5 bases at J, with 17 bases between the two ends. Germline loops: CDR1 SGHNT, CDR2 YYREEE (reference sequence). The CDR3 bases are TGTGCCAGCAGCTTGGCCGGTGGTCAGAGAGGAACTGAAGCTTTCTTT. Translation gives CASSLAGGQRGTEAFF.

This clone was seen only once. V is TRBV5-4 and J is TRBJ1-4; D is unresolved. The CDR3 covers 15 residues. Germline CDR1 is SGHNT and CDR2 is YYREEE (reference sequence). Trimming took 0 bases from V and 8 from J, leaving 14 bases between them. The CDR3 protein is CASSLGADWREKLFF. CDR3 sequence (DNA): TGTGCCAGCAGCTTGGGCGCAGACTGGAGAGAAAAACTGTTTTTT. The full variable domain, with the rest looked up from reference TRBV5-4 and TRBJ1-4, is ETGVTQSPTHLIKTRGQQVTLRCSSQSGHNTVSWYQQALGQGPQFIFQYYREEENGRGNFPPRFSGLQFPNYSSELNVNALELDDSALYLCASSLGADWREKLFFGSGTQLSVL.

V usage is TRBV29-1 and J usage is TRBJ1-1; no clear D. V dropped 4 bases and J dropped 7 bases, with 13 bases sitting between them. Germline assignment: CDR1 SQVTM and CDR2 ANQGSEA. This CDR3 is 12 amino acids long. The CDR3 sequence: CSVVGQVIEAFF. CDR3 nucleotide sequence: TGCAGCGTTGTAGGGCAGGTAATTGAAGCTTTCTTT.

This chain links TRBV3-1 (or the pseudogene TRBV3-2) with TRBJ1-1; the D is unclear. There are 12 residues in the CDR3. CDR1 and CDR2 from the germline V gene are LGHDT and YNNKEL (reference sequence). V was pared by 0 bases and J by 8 bases, with 7 bases between. CDR3 sequence (DNA): TGTGCCAGCAGCCAAGATCCCGGGGAAGCTTTCTTT. Protein: CASSQDPGEAFF.

V and J are TRBV4-1 and TRBJ1-4; maybe TRBD1 (5 bases). The V gene lost 1 base and the J gene lost 8 bases, with 20 bases spanning the gap. Germline CDR1 is MGHRA and CDR2 is YSYEKL. This CDR3 comprises 17 residues. The CDR3 nucleotides read TGCGCCAGCAGCCAAGTTGGGGCGGATCCTCTGGGGGAAAAACTGTTTTTT. Translating it yields CASSQVGADPLGEKLFF.

This clone was seen a handful of times. The J gene is TRBJ1-5, the V gene TRBV28, with D maybe TRBD1 (5 bases). The V end lost 6 bases, the J end lost 0 bases, and 9 bases lay between the germline ends. Germline loops: CDR1 MDHEN, CDR2 SYDVKM. The CDR3 runs 14 residues. The CDR3 DNA sequence: TGTGCCAGCAGCCGACAGATTAGCAATCAGCCCCAGCATTTT. Protein sequence: CASSRQISNQPQHF.

This clone has just one count. The CDR3 coding sequence is TGTGCCAGCAGCTCCTCACAGGGACCGGGCGGCTACACCTTC. The encoded protein is CASSSSQGPGGYTF. The genes are TRBV11-2 and TRBJ1-2; D may be TRBD1 (6 bases). This CDR3 has 14 amino acids. Germline assignment: CDR1 SGHAT and CDR2 FQNNGV. Trimming stripped 4 bases from V and 8 bases from J, with 17 bases between. The full variable domain, its missing parts supplied by reference TRBV11-2 and TRBJ1-2, is EAGVAQSPRYKIIEKRQSVAFWCNPISGHATLYWYQQILGQGPKLLIQFQNNGVVDDSQLPKDRFSAERLKGVDSTLKIQPAKLEDSAVYLCASSSSQGPGGYTFGSGTRLTVV.

This clone has just a few counts. This chain connects TRBV3-1 (or the pseudogene TRBV3-2) to TRBJ1-5, with unresolved D. Trimming removed 8 bases from V and 6 bases from J, with 14 bases in between. CDR1 and CDR2 (germline): LGHDT, YNNKEL (reference sequence). The CDR3 runs 13 residues. The CDR3 reads CASGGEGSQPQHF. As DNA, the CDR3 is TGTGCCAGCGGCGGGGAGGGAAGTCAGCCCCAGCATTTT.

The chain links TRBV7-8 to TRBJ1-3, with D perhaps matching TRBD1 (5 bases). The length of the CDR3 is 17 residues. Deletions cut 5 bases from V and 8 bases from J, with 25 bases between. CDR1 SGHVS and CDR2 FQNEAQ come from the germline V gene. The CDR3 spells CASSPTGPGSWGDTIYF. The CDR3 DNA follows: TGTGCCAGCAGCCCCACTGGGCCGGGATCCTGGGGGGACACCATATATTTT.

This chain uses TRBV27 with TRBJ1-4; 7 bases line up with TRBD1. CDR3 length: 16 amino acids. J gave up 3 bases and V 6 bases, and 10 bases lay outside the gene matches. The germline gives CDR1 MNHEY, CDR2 SMNVEV (reference sequence). The CDR3 DNA is TGTGCCAGCAGGAGGAGACAGGGCACGGCTAATGAAAAACTGTTTTTT. Protein sequence: CASRRRQGTANEKLFF.

This clone was found once. The rearrangement links TRBV19 to TRBJ2-7; D is unclear. The CDR3 runs 13 residues. With 0 bases removed from V and 3 bases from J, the gap between germline ends came to 6 bases. Germline V lookup: CDR1 LNHDA, CDR2 SQIVND (reference sequence). Written as DNA, the CDR3 is TGTGCCAGTAGTATAGATGATGTCTACGAGCAGTACTTC. It yields the protein CASSIDDVYEQYF.

The chain joins TRBV25-1 to TRBJ1-2; 9 bases line up with TRBD1. CDR1 and CDR2 (germline): MGHDK, SYGVNS. The CDR3 spans 14 residues. The junction had 6 bases not matched to a gene; V was cut back by 3 bases and J by 7 bases. The CDR3 region has the DNA TGTGCCAGCAGTGACCGGGACAGGGCGCCTGGCTACACCTTC. Its translation: CASSDRDRAPGYTF.

The chain couples TRBV5-6 to TRBJ1-3, with D hard to call. Germline V lookup: CDR1 SGHDT, CDR2 YYEEEE. Trimming shortened V by 3 bases and J by 0 bases, and 7 bases separated the two germline ends. This CDR3 is built from 14 residues. The CDR3 spells CASSSGISGNTIYF. The DNA for the CDR3 is TGTGCCAGCAGCTCAGGTATCTCTGGAAACACCATATATTTT. Together with reference TRBV5-6 and TRBJ1-3, the CDR3 gives the full variable domain: DAGVTQSPTHLIKTRGQQVTLRCSPKSGHDTVSWYQQALGQGPQFIFQYYEEEERQRGNFPDRFSGHQFPNYSSELNVNALLLGDSALYLCASSSGISGNTIYFGEGSWLTVV.

The chain recombines TRBV25-1 with TRBJ1-2; the D is unclear. This CDR3 has 12 residues. Germline assignment: CDR1 MGHDK and CDR2 SYGVNS. Trimming shortened V by 5 bases and J by 8 bases, and 12 bases separated the two germline ends. The CDR3 DNA reads TGTGCCAGCAGTAGTGACTATGTGGGCTACACCTTC. Protein sequence: CASSSDYVGYTF.

This clone occurred a few times. The chain couples TRBV6-1 to TRBJ1-4, with 9 bases matching TRBD1. The germline V gene has CDR1 MNHNS and CDR2 SASEGT. CDR3 length: 16 amino acids. J lost 13 bases, V lost 2 bases, and 14 bases had no gene match. The DNA for the CDR3 is TGTGCCAGCAGTGAACCCGTAGGGACAGGGTCCCTTCCACTGTTTTTT. This translates into CASSEPVGTGSLPLFF.

This chain links TRBV19 with TRBJ1-2; D unresolved. Germline-derived CDR1 and CDR2 are LNHDA and SQIVND (reference sequence). This CDR3 comprises 13 residues. The ends were cut back, 1 base at V and 5 bases at J, with 8 bases in the middle. The CDR3 sequence is CASSIGRAYGYTF. CDR3 bases: TGTGCCAGTAGTATAGGCCGGGCGTATGGCTACACCTTC.

The chain couples TRBV5-1 to TRBJ1-2; D is perhaps TRBD1 (6 bases). In germline, CDR1 is SGHRS, CDR2 YFSETQ. The CDR3 loop spans 18 amino acids. Trimming pared 5 bases from V and 2 bases from J, leaving 25 bases between. The CDR3 reads CASSLEGVTARTNYGYTF. In DNA, the CDR3 is TGCGCCAGCAGTCTGGAGGGGGTAACAGCCCGAACAAACTATGGCTACACCTTC.

The count of this clone is one. The chain has TRBV29-1 and TRBJ2-1; 12 bases are a match to TRBD1. Trimming took 2 bases from V and 2 from J; bases not matched to a gene: 13. This CDR3 is 19 amino acids long. Germline V gives CDR1 SQVTM, CDR2 ANQGSEA. The CDR3 bases are TGCAGCGTTGAACCACGGGGACAGGGGGCTGGCCAGCCCTACAATGAGCAGTTCTTC. Translated: CSVEPRGQGAGQPYNEQFF.